The 30 T cell receptor beta chains presented below share a single source sample, sequenced in a study of T cells in Graves' hyperthyroidism and ophthalmopathy. Amplified TCR beta CDR3 regions came from RNA transcripts. HTBI primers were employed in a first-round RT-PCR of the TCR CDR3. TCRdb ran MiXCR on the multiplex PCR reads and lists one entry per CDR3 protein. The sample gives some 500,000 distinct CDR3 sequences, roughly an eighth of which show up once; under 20% is in the top ten. Sequenced input: blood. Receptors were obtained from a woman between 18 and 29 years old with Graves' hyperthyroidism.

The table lists this clonotype with many counts. The gene calls are TRBV30 and TRBJ1-6, with D maybe TRBD1 (6 bases). The CDR3 covers 13 residues. Looked up from germline, CDR1 is GTSNPN and CDR2 is SVGIG (reference sequence). With 2 bases removed from V and 9 bases from J, the gap between germline ends came to 11 bases. CDR3 residues: CAWSFRGGSPLHF. CDR3 DNA sequence: TGTGCCTGGAGTTTCAGAGGGGGTTCACCCCTCCACTTT.

This clonotype was recorded at least ten times. The chain couples TRBV12-3 or TRBV12-4 to TRBJ2-3; TRBD2 aligns across 7 bases. The J segment lost 5 bases and the V segment lost 3 bases, leaving 8 bases of the junction unmatched. The CDR3 has 15 amino acids. The DNA of the CDR3 is TGTGCCAGCAGTTTGGGGGGGAGTTTCCGAGATACGCAGTATTTT. Translated, it gives CASSLGGSFRDTQYF.

The sample holds many counts of this clonotype. A junction end diverges from the germline sequence, so it may reflect a read error. The chain carries TRBV24-1 and TRBJ1-2, with D perhaps TRBD1 (5 bases). Germline V lookup: CDR1 KGHDR, CDR2 SFDVKD. The CDR3 covers 13 residues. CDR3 DNA sequence: TGTGCCACCGGTGACGTCGACAGCGGGCTTTACACCTTC. It translates to CATGDVDSGLYTF.

This clonotype has a count of ten or more. The rearrangement links TRBV4-1 to TRBJ2-5; the match to TRBD2 covers 9 bases. The CDR3 is 15 amino acids. Germline CDR1 reads MGHRA; CDR2 reads YSYEKL. After removal of 1 base from V and 4 bases from J, the junction contained 4 bases not matched to a gene. This chain's CDR3 is CASSQGASGAETQYF. CDR3 coding DNA: TGCGCCAGCAGCCAAGGCGCTAGCGGGGCAGAGACCCAGTACTTC.

This clonotype was observed a handful of times. The rearrangement joins TRBV6-2 or TRBV6-3 to TRBJ1-2; 7 bases are a match to TRBD1. The germline gives CDR1 MNHEY, CDR2 SVGEGT. Trimming cost V 8 bases and J 5 bases; bases outside gene matches: 8. The CDR3 consists of 13 residues. In nucleotides, the CDR3 is TGTGCCAGCTTGGGGGGGGACAGTTATGGCTACACCTTC. This translates into CASLGGDSYGYTF.

The chain is built from TRBV9 and TRBJ2-2; D may be TRBD2 (6 bases). The CDR3 has 17 amino acids. Germline loops: CDR1 SGDLS, CDR2 YYNGEE. The V and J ends lost 0 bases and 7 bases respectively, with 19 bases between them. CDR3: CASSVDRGRLASGELFF. The CDR3 coding sequence is TGTGCCAGCAGCGTAGATCGGGGGAGGCTAGCAAGCGGGGAGCTGTTTTTT.

This chain links TRBV7-3 with TRBJ1-3; D is possibly TRBD1 (6 bases). The CDR3 contains 16 residues. Germline V CDR1 and CDR2: SGHTA, FQGTGA. Trimming took 2 bases from V and 0 from J, leaving 11 bases between them. The chain's CDR3 is CASSLYGQTSGNTIYF. The CDR3 DNA follows: TGTGCCAGCAGCTTATACGGACAGACCTCTGGAAACACCATATATTTT.

This clonotype was seen more than once but under ten times. This sequence joins TRBV5-1 and TRBJ2-1; 8 bases fit TRBD2. The junction had 7 bases not matched to a gene; V was cut back by 0 bases and J by 8 bases. The CDR3 consists of 15 residues. The germline V gene encodes CDR1 SGHRS and CDR2 YFSETQ. For the CDR3, the DNA is TGCGCCAGCAGCTTGGGCGGGAGGACCGATGATGAGCAGTTCTTC. Residues: CASSLGGRTDDEQFF.

This clonotype was counted only a few times. The chain recombines TRBV9 with TRBJ2-3, with D hard to call. CDR1 SGDLS and CDR2 YYNGEE come from the germline V gene. V was trimmed by 5 bases and J by 0 bases, leaving 16 bases between them. CDR3 length equals 16 residues. The CDR3 DNA follows: TGTGCCAGCAGGCCCTTTACTCACACTAGCACAGATACGCAGTATTTT. Its protein is CASRPFTHTSTDTQYF.

This clonotype was detected many times. The chain is built from TRBV18 and TRBJ2-6; D may be TRBD1 or TRBD2 (5 bases each). CDR1 is KGHSH, CDR2 LQKENI, per germline. The CDR3 runs 15 residues. V lost 3 bases to trimming and J lost 2 bases, with 8 bases between them. CDR3 DNA: TGTGCCAGCTCACCGGGGGTAGCTGGGGCCAACGTCCTGACTTTC. Amino acid sequence: CASSPGVAGANVLTF.

This clonotype was detected many times. The gene calls are TRBV27 and TRBJ1-1; 8 nucleotides line up with TRBD1. In germline, CDR1 is MNHEY, CDR2 SMNVEV (reference sequence). This CDR3 is built from 13 residues. J lost 4 bases, V lost 7 bases, and 5 bases had no gene match. Here the CDR3 reads CASNPQGATEAFF. The CDR3 nucleotides read TGTGCCAGCAATCCCCAGGGGGCCACTGAAGCTTTCTTT.

The sample holds a few counts of this clonotype. The J gene is TRBJ2-7, the V gene TRBV19; 7 bases agree with TRBD2. Germline loops: CDR1 LNHDA, CDR2 SQIVND (reference sequence). With V trimmed by 3 bases and J by 2 bases, 1 base remained unmatched. There are 13 residues in the CDR3. The CDR3: CASSIGLAYEQYV. The CDR3 DNA follows: TGTGCCAGTAGTATCGGACTAGCCTACGAGCAGTACGTC.

This clonotype has just a few counts. This chain joins TRBV9 and TRBJ2-3; 8 nucleotides match TRBD2. This CDR3 comprises 15 residues. The germline gives CDR1 SGDLS, CDR2 YYNGEE. V lost 0 bases to trimming and J lost 5 bases; unmatched junction nucleotides: 5. The CDR3 region is CASSVAGGPLDTQYF. In DNA form, the CDR3 reads TGTGCCAGCAGCGTAGCGGGAGGGCCGTTAGATACGCAGTATTTT.

V and J are TRBV11-3 and TRBJ2-3; 9 positions match TRBD1. V dropped 5 bases and J dropped 4; count of bases not matched to a gene: 10. The germline CDR1 and CDR2 sequences are SGHNT and YENEEA. The CDR3 spans 16 residues. The DNA for the CDR3 is TGTGCCAGCAGCCCCTCCGACAGGGGGGGGGCAGATACGCAGTATTTT. Encoded protein: CASSPSDRGGADTQYF.

The sample holds many counts of this clonotype. V usage is TRBV2 and J usage is TRBJ1-1; possible D gene TRBD1, 5 bases. CDR3 length: 13 residues. Germline loops: CDR1 SNHLY, CDR2 FYNNEI. V was pared by 6 bases and J by 1 base, with 9 bases between. The CDR3 loop reads CASRGRTNTEAFF. The CDR3 bases are TGTGCCAGCAGGGGACGGACGAACACTGAAGCTTTCTTT.

This clonotype was found a few times. The chain recombines TRBV7-8 with TRBJ1-4; possibly TRBD1 for D (5 bases). Trimming removed 6 bases from V and 8 bases from J, with 19 bases in between. Germline CDR1 reads SGHVS; CDR2 reads FQNEAQ. There are 15 residues in the CDR3. The CDR3 region is CASRTYRDGPEKLFF. DNA of the CDR3: TGTGCCAGCAGAACGTACCGGGACGGGCCCGAAAAACTGTTTTTT.

In this sample, this clonotype turned up many times. The V and J genes are TRBV5-1 and TRBJ1-4; 11 positions match TRBD1. The J segment lost 7 bases and the V segment lost 4 bases, leaving 6 bases of the junction unmatched. CDR3 length equals 15 residues. Looked up from germline, CDR1 is SGHRS and CDR2 is YFSETQ. This chain's CDR3 is CASSPPGTGGEKLFF. The CDR3 coding sequence is TGCGCCAGCAGCCCCCCCGGGACAGGGGGTGAAAAACTGTTTTTT.

There are many counts of this clonotype. The genes are TRBV9 and TRBJ2-7; D possibly corresponds to TRBD1 (5 bases). The CDR3 consists of 14 residues. V lost 3 bases to trimming and J lost 1 base, with 11 bases between them. CDR1 and CDR2 from the germline V gene are SGDLS and YYNGEE. The CDR3 here is CASSGDSQSYEQYF. DNA for the CDR3: TGTGCCAGCAGCGGAGACAGTCAATCCTACGAGCAGTACTTC. The variable domain in full, with the rest retrieved from reference TRBV9 and TRBJ2-7, is DSGVTQTPKHLITATGQRVTLRCSPRSGDLSVYWYQQSLDQGLQFLIQYYNGEERAKGNILERFSAQQFPDLHSELNLSSLELGDSALYFCASSGDSQSYEQYFGPGTRLTVT.

This clonotype was seen ten or more times. The chain uses TRBV19 and TRBJ1-2; D unresolved. Germline CDR1 is LNHDA and CDR2 is SQIVND (reference sequence). V lost 5 bases, J lost 3 bases, and 13 bases lay in between. This CDR3 is 14 amino acids long. The CDR3 spells CASSRGSSDYGYTF. CDR3 bases: TGTGCCAGTAGTCGCGGTTCTAGCGACTATGGCTACACCTTC.

This clonotype was found many times. The J gene is TRBJ2-3, the V gene TRBV11-2; 7 nucleotides match TRBD2. J lost 0 bases, V lost 2 bases, and 5 bases had no gene match. The CDR3 spans 16 residues. Germline CDR1 is SGHAT and CDR2 is FQNNGV. CDR3 sequence: CASSLRLAQSTDTQYF. The CDR3 bases are TGTGCCAGCAGCTTACGACTAGCCCAAAGCACAGATACGCAGTATTTT.

This sequence joins TRBV6-4 and TRBJ1-1; no reliable D call. This CDR3 is built from 15 residues. Per germline, CDR1 MRHNA and CDR2 SNTAGT. Trimming took off 5 bases at V and 1 base at J, with 14 bases between the two ends. The CDR3, as DNA: TGTGCCAGCAGTCCTGGGTTAGGGAGGAACACTGAAGCTTTCTTT. As protein: CASSPGLGRNTEAFF.

This clonotype was observed at least ten times. The chain is built from TRBV27 and TRBJ2-1; D is possibly TRBD1 (5 bases). Germline CDR1 reads MNHEY; CDR2 reads SMNVEV (reference sequence). Trimming stripped 3 bases from V and 10 bases from J, with 10 bases between. CDR3 size: 12 residues. The CDR3 coding sequence is TGTGCCAGCAGTTTTAAGGGGCGGGAGCAGTTCTTC. Encoded protein: CASSFKGREQFF.

V is TRBV2 and J is TRBJ2-1; possible D gene TRBD1, 6 bases. Trimming pared 2 bases from V and 2 bases from J, leaving 10 bases between. Germline-derived CDR1 and CDR2 are SNHLY and FYNNEI. CDR3 size: 15 residues. CDR3 region: CASSEQGSPYNEQFF. CDR3 DNA: TGTGCCAGCAGTGAACAGGGGTCCCCCTACAATGAGCAGTTCTTC.

This clonotype was found many times. The chain employs TRBV14 and TRBJ1-2, with D unresolved. The germline V gene has CDR1 SGHDN and CDR2 FVKESK. The CDR3 covers 16 residues. V was shortened by 4 bases and J by 5 bases, with 20 bases between the two germline ends. CDR3 DNA: TGTGCCAGCAGCCCAAAGACCGCCTTGAGACGGTATGGCTACACCTTC. It specifies CASSPKTALRRYGYTF. The full variable domain, rest sourced from reference TRBV14 and TRBJ1-2, is EAGVTQFPSHSVIEKGQTVTLRCDPISGHDNLYWYRRVMGKEIKFLLHFVKESKQDESGMPNNRFLAERTGGTYSTLKVQPAELEDSGVYFCASSPKTALRRYGYTFGSGTRLTVV.

This clonotype was observed many times. At one end the junction does not follow the germline gene, possibly because of a read error. The chain joins TRBV11-2 to TRBJ1-1; D not resolved. This CDR3 has 13 residues. The germline V gene encodes CDR1 SGHAT and CDR2 FQNNGV. The DNA for the CDR3 is TGTGCCAGCAGCTTAGTGCCAGCCACTAAAGCTTTCTTT. Protein product: CASSLVPATKAFF. Full variable domain (rest looked up from reference TRBV11-2 and TRBJ1-1): EAGVAQSPRYKIIEKRQSVAFWCNPISGHATLYWYQQILGQGPKLLIQFQNNGVVDDSQLPKDRFSAERLKGVDSTLKIQPAKLEDSAVYLCASSLVPATKAFFGQGTRLTVV.

Only a few counts were recorded for this clonotype. The chain recombines TRBV20-1 with TRBJ2-5; D not resolved. CDR1 and CDR2 (germline): DFQATT, SNEGSKA (reference sequence). The CDR3 extends over 14 amino acids. V dropped 0 bases and J dropped 5 bases, with 13 bases sitting between them. The CDR3 here is CSARDGTTPETQYF. CDR3 DNA sequence: TGCAGTGCTAGAGATGGCACGACGCCCGAGACCCAGTACTTC.

This clonotype occurred a few times. This chain joins TRBV11-2 and TRBJ2-4; unclear D gene. CDR3 length equals 19 residues. Germline CDR1 is SGHAT and CDR2 is FQNNGV. V was clipped by 1 base and J by 0 bases, with 19 bases between them. Here the CDR3 reads CASSLGSEFALLAKNIQYF. For the CDR3, the DNA is TGTGCCAGCAGCTTAGGTTCCGAATTTGCCCTCTTAGCCAAAAACATTCAGTACTTC.

This clonotype was found many times. The J gene is TRBJ1-4, the V gene TRBV6-1, with 7 positions matching TRBD1. CDR3 length: 15 amino acids. V dropped 5 bases and J dropped 7; count of bases not matched to a gene: 10. The V gene's germline CDR1 is MNHNS and CDR2 SASEGT. The CDR3 nucleotides read TGTGCCAGCAGTACGGGGATGACAGGGTCTGAAAAACTGTTTTTT. This sequence encodes CASSTGMTGSEKLFF.

This chain uses TRBV7-8 with TRBJ1-5; TRBD1 matches at 7 bases. Germline CDR1 SGHVS, CDR2 FQNEAQ. CDR3 length: 16 amino acids. V lost 5 bases and J lost 7; bases outside the gene matches: 14. DNA for the CDR3: TGTGCCAGCAGCCGCTTAGGGGCGGGACAGAAGCAGCCCCAGCATTTT. Translation: CASSRLGAGQKQPQHF.

CDR3 DNA: TGTGCCAGCAGTTACGGGAGGACGAACACCGGGGAGCTGTTTTTT. Translated: CASSYGRTNTGELFF. V is TRBV27 and J is TRBJ2-2; 7 nucleotides line up with TRBD2. Germline V gene lookup returns CDR1 MNHEY and CDR2 SMNVEV (reference sequence). The CDR3 consists of 15 residues. J gave up 0 bases and V 4 bases, and 2 bases lay outside the gene matches.